This is a list of T cell receptor beta chains from one sample in a study of control samples from healthy donors and cancer patients. Method: immunoSEQ multiplex PCR; TCRdb's copy keeps in-frame clones and lacks some. The table has about 130,000 clones, more than 80% seen once. Material for sequencing was blood. The receptors stem from a man aged 18 to 30 in good health. The CDR3 runs from the conserved cysteine through the conserved F or W. Expanded clones get a size class; other rows say once, few or many, or leave the size out.

CDR3 length | clone size | V gene | CDR3 protein
12 | . | TRBV11-3 | CASSIRPEKQFF
17 | . | TRBV5-6 | CASSLGSGQPSNQPQHF
16 | once | TRBV11-2 | CASSLSYWGRTGELFF
12 | . | TRBV2 | CASGKGQDTQYF
14 | . | TRBV18 | CASSPETFTGELFF
14 | . | TRBV6-4 | CASSDSISRNEQFF
18 | . | TRBV7-4 | CASSRNFPKGGRFWPQHF
14 | . | TRBV5-4 | CASSLEGGQYEQYF
13 | . | TRBV30 | CAWSSDSNQPQHF
14 | . | TRBV28 | CASTSGAGTDTQYF
15 | . | TRBV6-1 | CASSESRSFTGELFF
15 | . | TRBV6-5 | CASTEGGRNTGELFF
15 | once | TRBV9 | CASSFRGRDQDTQYF
16 | . | TRBV4-1 | CASSQDSGIGEETQYF
16 | . | TRBV27 | CASSSTPPGSGNTIYF
15 | few | TRBV6-1 | CASSEAGDTHQPQHF
17 | . | TRBV28 | CASRVGAGGRSNQPQHF
16 | . | TRBV6-5 | CASSYSLQGSFYGYTF
13 | . | TRBV29-1 | CSVQGGGYNEQFF
14 | . | TRBV28 | CASISSPSQVEQFF
15 | . | TRBV5-1 | CASSLAASNTGELFF
14 | . | TRBV9 | CASSERDGNTEAFF
13 | . | TRBV6-5 | CASSRERGEKLFF
14 | . | TRBV6-5 | CASTRGQGYTEAFF
14 | . | TRBV27 | CASSRQGPNTEAFF
16 | . | TRBV5-5 | CASSSYSSGRDTEAFF
13 | . | TRBV27 | CASSLGQRGEQFF
17 | . | TRBV11-3 | CASSLPGLAPFTGELFF
17 | . | TRBV19 | CASSPIGTSGSWNEQFF
12 | . | TRBV28 | CASSVGNSPLHF
13 | . | TRBV19 | CASHSSGDLTQHF
13 | . | TRBV27 | CAVHPGPANEQFF
17 | . | TRBV11-3 | CASSLGTPSSGANVLTF
14 | . | TRBV10-3 | CAISEPTFNYGYTF
13 | . | TRBV29-1 | CSVATWDAGELFF
14 | . | TRBV19 | CASSPRAPNSPLHF
13 | . | TRBV6-5 | CASRKQAIYGYTF
15 | . | TRBV27 | CASSFNDRSTGELFF
14 | . | TRBV5-1 | CASSPPTGEVGYTF
14 | . | TRBV11-3 | CASSLSSGTDTQYF
15 | few | TRBV5-1 | CASSSLKPLEDTQYF
12 | once | TRBV30 | CAWSGTGLEQYF